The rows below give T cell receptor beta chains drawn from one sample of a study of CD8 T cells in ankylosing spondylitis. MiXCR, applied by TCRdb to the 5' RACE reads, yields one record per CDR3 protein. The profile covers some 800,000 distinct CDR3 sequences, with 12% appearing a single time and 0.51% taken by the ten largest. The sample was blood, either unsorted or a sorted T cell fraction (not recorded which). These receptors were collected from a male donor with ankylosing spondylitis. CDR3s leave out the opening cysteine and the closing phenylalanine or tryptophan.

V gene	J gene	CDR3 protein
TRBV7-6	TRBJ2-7	ASSGGLATEQY
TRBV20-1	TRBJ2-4	SARDPLGAKNIQY
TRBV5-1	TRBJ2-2	ASSPLSATTTGELF
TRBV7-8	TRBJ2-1	ASSFSRGVGGGSYNEQF
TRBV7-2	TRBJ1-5	ASSLDRVGQPQH
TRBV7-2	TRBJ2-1	ASSLGPRTGGNNEQF
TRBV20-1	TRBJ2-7	SAAGTSGGLTYEQY
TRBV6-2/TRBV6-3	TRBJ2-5	ASRLTSTETQY
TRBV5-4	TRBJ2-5	ASSPEDTQETQY
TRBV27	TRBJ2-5	ASSLSLRGQGEETQY
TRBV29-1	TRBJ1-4	SVAGRWQRSEKLF
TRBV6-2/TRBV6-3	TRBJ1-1	ASKPGAPLNTEAF
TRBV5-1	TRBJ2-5	ASSLRNSQRGETQY
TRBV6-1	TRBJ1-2	ASSRSGSGYGYT
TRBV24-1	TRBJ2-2	ATSSPSNTGELF
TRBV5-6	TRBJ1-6	ASSLQRSPLH
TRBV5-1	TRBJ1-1	ASSFGLVLARDEAF
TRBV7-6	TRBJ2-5	ASSRSTQETQY
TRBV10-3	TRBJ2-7	AIGTGQGIHEQY
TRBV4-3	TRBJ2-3	ASSQEPFDTQY
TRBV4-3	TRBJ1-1	ASSQEVGLPAF
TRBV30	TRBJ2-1	AWKGFRAGSYNEQF
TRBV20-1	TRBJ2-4	SVGTSGSVKNIQY
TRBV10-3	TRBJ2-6	AISVDISGANVLT
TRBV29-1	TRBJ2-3	STRTSGGPTDTQY
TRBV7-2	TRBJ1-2	ASSLSTYVSGYT
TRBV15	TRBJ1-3	ATSPRWDRGRGNTIY
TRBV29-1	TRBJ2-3	SAREGVSDTQY
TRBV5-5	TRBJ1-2	ASSFLDRQPRSNYGYT
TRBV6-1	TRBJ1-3	ASSTHRGGAGNTIY
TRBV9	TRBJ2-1	ASSEDGAYNEQF
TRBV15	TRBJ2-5	ATSSKGRAGAQY
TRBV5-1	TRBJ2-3	ASGALSTDTQY
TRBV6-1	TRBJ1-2	ASRSGQTYGYT
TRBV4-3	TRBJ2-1	ASSQWAGENEQF
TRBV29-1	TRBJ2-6	SATQTGSPSVLT
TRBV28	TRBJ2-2	ASRGPVQAGELF
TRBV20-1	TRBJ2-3	SATGVVTDTQY
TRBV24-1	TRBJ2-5	ATSDPRTSGETQY
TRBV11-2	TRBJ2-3	ASSVTSGGTTSTDTQY
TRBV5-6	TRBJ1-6	ASSFFASSYNSPLH